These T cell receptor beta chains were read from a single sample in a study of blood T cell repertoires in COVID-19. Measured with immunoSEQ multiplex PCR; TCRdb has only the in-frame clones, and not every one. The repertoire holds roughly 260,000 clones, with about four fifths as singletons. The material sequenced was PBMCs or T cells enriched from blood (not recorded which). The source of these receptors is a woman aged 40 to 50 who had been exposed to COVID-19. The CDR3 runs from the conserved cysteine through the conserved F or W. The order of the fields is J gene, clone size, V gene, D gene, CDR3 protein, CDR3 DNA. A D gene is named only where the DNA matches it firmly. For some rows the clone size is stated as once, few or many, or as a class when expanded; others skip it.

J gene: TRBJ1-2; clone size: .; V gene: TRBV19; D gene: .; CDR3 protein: CASSSGGARITF; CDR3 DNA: TGTGCCAGTAGCAGTGGGGGGGCAAGGATCACCTTC
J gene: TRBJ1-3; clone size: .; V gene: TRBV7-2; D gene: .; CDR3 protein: CASSLTGGAGNTIYF; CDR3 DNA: TGTGCCAGCAGCCTCACTGGGGGGGCTGGAAACACCATATATTTT
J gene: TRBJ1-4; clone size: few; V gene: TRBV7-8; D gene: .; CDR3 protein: CASSLNLGDGEKLFF; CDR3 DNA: TGTGCCAGCAGCTTAAATCTCGGGGATGGTGAAAAACTGTTTTTT
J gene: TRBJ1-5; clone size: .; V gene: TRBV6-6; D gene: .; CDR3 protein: CASTMGRGNQPQHF; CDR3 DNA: TGTGCCAGCACCATGGGACGGGGGAATCAGCCCCAGCATTTT
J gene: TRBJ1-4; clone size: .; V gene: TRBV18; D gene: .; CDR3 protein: CASLAFRGPTNEKLFF; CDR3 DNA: TGTGCCAGCTTGGCCTTTAGGGGCCCAACTAATGAAAAACTGTTTTTT
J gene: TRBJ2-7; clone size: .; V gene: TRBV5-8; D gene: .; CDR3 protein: CARVIYEQYF; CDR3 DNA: TGTGCCCGGGTGATCTACGAGCAGTACTTC
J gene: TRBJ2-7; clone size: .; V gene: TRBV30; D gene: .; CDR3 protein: CAWSEDSHLRGQYF; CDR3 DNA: TGTGCCTGGAGTGAGGACAGCCACCTACGAGGGCAGTACTTC
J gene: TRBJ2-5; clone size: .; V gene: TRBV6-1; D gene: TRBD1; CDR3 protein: CASSEATGGAETQYF; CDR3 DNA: TGTGCCAGCAGTGAAGCGACAGGGGGCGCAGAGACCCAGTACTTC
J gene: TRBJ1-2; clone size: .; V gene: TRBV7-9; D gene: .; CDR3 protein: CASSLAPDLYGYTF; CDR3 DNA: TGTGCCAGCAGCTTAGCGCCGGACTTGTATGGCTACACCTTC
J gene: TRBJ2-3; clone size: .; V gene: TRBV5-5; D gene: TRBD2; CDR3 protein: CASSSGLAGITDTQYF; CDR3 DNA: TGTGCCAGCAGCTCGGGACTAGCGGGGATCACAGATACGCAGTATTTT
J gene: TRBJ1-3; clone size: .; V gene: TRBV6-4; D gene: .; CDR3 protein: CAGGRGVFSGNTIYF; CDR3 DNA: TGTGCCGGAGGGCGAGGGGTTTTTTCTGGAAACACCATATATTTT
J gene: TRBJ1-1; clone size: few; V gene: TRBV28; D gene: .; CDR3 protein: CASTQEGGNTEAFF; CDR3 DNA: TGTGCCAGCACTCAAGAAGGGGGGAACACTGAAGCTTTCTTT
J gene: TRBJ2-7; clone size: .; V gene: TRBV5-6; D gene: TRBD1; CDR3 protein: CASSLRTGRPYEQYF; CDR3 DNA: TGTGCCAGCAGCTTAAGGACAGGGAGGCCCTACGAGCAGTACTTC
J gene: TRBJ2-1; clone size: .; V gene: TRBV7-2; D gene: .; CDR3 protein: CASSPDWTGLDEQFF; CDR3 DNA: TGTGCCAGCAGCCCGGACTGGACCGGGCTGGATGAGCAGTTCTTC
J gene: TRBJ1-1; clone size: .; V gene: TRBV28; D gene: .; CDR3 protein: CASSLFQGKNTEAFF; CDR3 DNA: TGTGCCAGCAGTTTATTTCAGGGAAAGAACACTGAAGCTTTCTTT
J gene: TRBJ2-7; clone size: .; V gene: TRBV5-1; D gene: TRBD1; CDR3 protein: CASSSRDREDEQYF; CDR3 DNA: TGCGCCAGCAGCTCCCGGGACAGGGAAGACGAGCAGTACTTC
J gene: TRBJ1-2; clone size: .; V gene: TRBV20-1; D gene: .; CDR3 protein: CSVWGLGYTF; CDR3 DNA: TGCAGCGTTTGGGGACTTGGCTACACCTTC
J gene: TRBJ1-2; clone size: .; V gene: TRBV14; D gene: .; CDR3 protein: CASPRVDGYTF; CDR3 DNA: TGTGCCAGCCCCAGGGTCGACGGCTACACCTTC
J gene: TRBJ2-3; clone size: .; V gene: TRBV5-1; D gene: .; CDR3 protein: CASSQKHQLGQSTDTQYF; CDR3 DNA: TGCGCCAGCAGCCAAAAGCATCAATTGGGCCAAAGCACAGATACGCAGTATTTT
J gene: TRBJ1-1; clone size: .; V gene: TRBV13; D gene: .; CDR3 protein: CASSLNSEAFF; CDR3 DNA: TGTGCCAGCAGCTTAAACTCTGAAGCTTTCTTT
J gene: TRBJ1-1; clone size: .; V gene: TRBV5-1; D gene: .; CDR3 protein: CASSLRRDKNTEAFF; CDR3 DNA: TGCGCCAGCAGCCTTCGACGGGACAAAAACACTGAAGCTTTCTTT
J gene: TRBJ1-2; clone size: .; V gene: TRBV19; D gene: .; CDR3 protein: CASSIDPLSTANYGYTF; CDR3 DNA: TGTGCCAGTAGTATAGACCCCCTCTCGACAGCGAACTATGGCTACACCTTC
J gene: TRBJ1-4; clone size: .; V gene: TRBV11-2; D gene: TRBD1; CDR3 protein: CASSRTGGEEKLFF; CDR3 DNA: TGTGCCAGCAGCCGGACAGGGGGGGAGGAAAAACTGTTTTTT
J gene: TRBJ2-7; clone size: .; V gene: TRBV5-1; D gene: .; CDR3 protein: CASSPRDDYEQYF; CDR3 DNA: TGCGCCAGCAGCCCCCGGGATGACTACGAGCAGTACTTC
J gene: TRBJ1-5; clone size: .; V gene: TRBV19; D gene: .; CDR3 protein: CASSSTGGARDQPQHF; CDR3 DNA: TGTGCCAGTAGTTCTACCGGGGGGGCCAGGGATCAGCCCCAGCATTTT
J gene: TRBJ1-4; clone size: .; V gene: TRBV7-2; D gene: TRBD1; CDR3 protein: CASSLGDRSVKLFF; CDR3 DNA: TGTGCCAGCAGCTTAGGGGACAGGTCCGTCAAACTGTTTTTT
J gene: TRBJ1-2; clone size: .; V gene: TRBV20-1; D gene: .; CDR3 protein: CSARGLYGYTF; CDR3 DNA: TGCAGTGCTCGGGGACTCTATGGCTACACCTTC
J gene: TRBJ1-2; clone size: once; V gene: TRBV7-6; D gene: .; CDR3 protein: CASSPRQGSLYGYTF; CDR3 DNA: TGTGCCAGCAGCCCCCGTCAGGGTAGTCTCTATGGCTACACCTTC
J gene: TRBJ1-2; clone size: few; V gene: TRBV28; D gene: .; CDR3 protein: CASSLSQGIGGYTF; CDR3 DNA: TGTGCCAGCAGTTTATCGCAGGGGATAGGTGGCTACACCTTC
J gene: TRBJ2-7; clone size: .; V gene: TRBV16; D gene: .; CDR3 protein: CASSQYRDPYEQYF; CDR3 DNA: TGTGCCAGCAGCCAATACAGGGATCCCTACGAGCAGTACTTC
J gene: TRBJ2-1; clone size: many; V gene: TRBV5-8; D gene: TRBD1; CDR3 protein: CASSSGQGENEQFF; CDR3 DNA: TGTGCCAGCAGCTCGGGACAGGGGGAGAATGAGCAGTTCTTC
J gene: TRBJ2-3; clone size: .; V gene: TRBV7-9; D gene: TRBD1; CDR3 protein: CASSPEDSGTGPQDTQYF; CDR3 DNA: TGTGCCAGCAGCCCGGAAGACTCTGGGACAGGTCCCCAAGATACGCAGTATTTT
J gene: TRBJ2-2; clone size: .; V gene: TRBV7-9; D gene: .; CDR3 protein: CASSTDSYTGELFF; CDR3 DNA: TGTGCCAGCAGCACGGACAGCTACACCGGGGAGCTGTTTTTT
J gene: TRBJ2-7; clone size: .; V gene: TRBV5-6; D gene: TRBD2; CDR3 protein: CASSTGGTFYEQYF; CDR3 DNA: TGTGCCAGCAGTACGGGGGGGACCTTCTACGAGCAGTACTTC
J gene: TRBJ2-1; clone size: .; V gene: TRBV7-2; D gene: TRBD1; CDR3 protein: CASSLPRTGNEQFF; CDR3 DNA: TGTGCCAGCAGCTTACCGCGGACAGGCAATGAGCAGTTCTTC
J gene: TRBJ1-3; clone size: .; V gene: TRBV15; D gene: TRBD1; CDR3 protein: CATSQGTGGTGNTIYF; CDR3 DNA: TGTGCCACCAGCCAGGGGACAGGGGGGACTGGAAACACCATATATTTT
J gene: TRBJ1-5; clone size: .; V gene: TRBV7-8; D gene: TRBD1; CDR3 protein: CASSLGSLQGQIGNQPQHF; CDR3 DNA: TGTGCCAGCAGCTTAGGTAGTTTACAGGGGCAAATTGGCAATCAGCCCCAGCATTTT
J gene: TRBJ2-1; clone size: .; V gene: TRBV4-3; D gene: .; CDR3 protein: CASSQGTFNEQFF; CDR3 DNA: TGCGCCAGCAGCCAAGGGACTTTCAATGAGCAGTTCTTC
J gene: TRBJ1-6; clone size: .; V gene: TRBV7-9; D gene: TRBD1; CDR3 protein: CASSLEGQPLHF; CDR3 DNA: TGTGCCAGCAGCTTGGAGGGACAGCCCCTCCACTTT
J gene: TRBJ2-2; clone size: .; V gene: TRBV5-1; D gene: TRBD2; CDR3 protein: CASSLDTSGVTGELFF; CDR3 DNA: TGCGCCAGCAGCTTGGATACTAGCGGGGTGACCGGGGAGCTGTTTTTT
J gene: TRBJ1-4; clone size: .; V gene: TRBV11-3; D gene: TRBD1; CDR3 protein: CASSLGQGAGLNEKLFF; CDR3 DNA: TGTGCCAGCAGCTTAGGCCAGGGGGCGGGATTGAATGAAAAACTGTTTTTT
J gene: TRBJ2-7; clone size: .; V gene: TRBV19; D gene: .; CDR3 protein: CASSIGGSYEQYF; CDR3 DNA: TGTGCCAGTAGTATAGGCGGCTCCTACGAGCAGTACTTC
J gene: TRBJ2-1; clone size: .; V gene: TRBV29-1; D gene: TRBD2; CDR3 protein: CSVVDLAGSYNEQFF; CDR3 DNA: TGCAGCGTTGTGGACCTAGCGGGGAGTTACAATGAGCAGTTCTTC
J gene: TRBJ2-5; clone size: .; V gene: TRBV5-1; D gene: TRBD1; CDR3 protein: CASSFGQGGETQYF; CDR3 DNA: TGCGCCAGCAGCTTCGGACAGGGAGGAGAGACCCAGTACTTC
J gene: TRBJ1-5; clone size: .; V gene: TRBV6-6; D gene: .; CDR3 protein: CASSSREASQPQHF; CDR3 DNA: TGTGCCAGCAGTTCCCGGGAAGCAAGTCAGCCCCAGCATTTT
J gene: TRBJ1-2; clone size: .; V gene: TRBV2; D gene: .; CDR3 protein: CASNEQGSNYGYTF; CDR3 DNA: TGTGCCAGCAATGAGCAGGGATCCAACTATGGCTACACCTTC